These T cell receptor beta chains were read from a single sample in a study of cytomegalovirus exposure and HLA in healthy donors. TCRdb's table, derived via immunoSEQ multiplex PCR, lists solely in-frame clones and lacks some. The data hold fewer than 130,000 clones, with over 60% observed a single time. Sequences were obtained from PBMCs. The receptors shown here come from a woman between 55 and 75 years old in good health and CMV-seropositive. Each CDR3 is given with its conserved first and last residue. D genes are given only for firm matches. Rows give clone size only sometimes, using once, few, many, or a class for an expanded clone.

size: .
J: TRBJ2-7
length: 14
D: TRBD2
V: TRBV2
CDR3: CASTEREAFDEQYF
DNA: TGTGCCAGCACAGAGCGGGAAGCATTCGACGAGCAGTACTTC

size: .
J: TRBJ2-7
length: 13
D: .
V: TRBV19
CDR3: CASSPAAAYEQYF
DNA: TGTGCCAGTAGTCCCGCTGCAGCCTACGAGCAGTACTTC

size: .
J: TRBJ2-7
length: 17
D: TRBD1
V: TRBV28
CDR3: CASSLVLGTAPTYEQYF
DNA: TGTGCCAGCAGTTTAGTCCTTGGGACAGCCCCTACCTACGAGCAGTACTTC

size: .
J: TRBJ2-6
length: 15
D: .
V: TRBV28
CDR3: CASIMGSSGANVLTF
DNA: TGTGCCAGCATTATGGGGAGCTCTGGGGCCAACGTCCTGACTTTC

size: .
J: TRBJ2-5
length: 15
D: TRBD1
V: TRBV5-6
CDR3: CASSGGTGVGETQYF
DNA: TGTGCCAGCAGCGGGGGGACAGGGGTGGGAGAGACCCAGTACTTC

size: few
J: TRBJ1-5
length: 15
D: .
V: TRBV6-5
CDR3: CASSYSGSSNQPQHF
DNA: TGTGCCAGCAGTTACTCCGGGTCTAGCAATCAGCCCCAGCATTTT

size: .
J: TRBJ1-5
length: 12
D: .
V: TRBV29-1
CDR3: CSVRDLNQPQHF
DNA: TGCAGCGTACGGGACTTAAATCAGCCCCAGCATTTT

size: .
J: TRBJ1-1
length: 17
D: .
V: TRBV5-6
CDR3: CASSLNAGAERGAEAFF
DNA: TGTGCCAGCAGCTTGAACGCAGGGGCAGAGAGGGGAGCTGAAGCTTTCTTT

size: .
J: TRBJ2-7
length: 15
D: TRBD2
V: TRBV30
CDR3: CAWKFGAGGPHEQYF
DNA: TGTGCCTGGAAGTTCGGGGCGGGAGGCCCCCACGAGCAGTACTTC

size: .
J: TRBJ2-3
length: 16
D: TRBD2
V: TRBV7-7
CDR3: CASSLGLAGNGHTQYF
DNA: TGTGCTAGCAGCTTAGGGCTAGCGGGGAACGGGCATACGCAGTATTTT

size: .
J: TRBJ2-3
length: 15
D: TRBD2
V: TRBV19
CDR3: CASSMGASGRAVQYF
DNA: TGTGCCAGTAGTATGGGTGCTAGCGGGAGGGCGGTGCAGTATTTT

size: .
J: TRBJ1-5
length: 16
D: TRBD1
V: TRBV5-5
CDR3: CASSLVQGIIKQPQHF
DNA: TGTGCCAGCAGCTTGGTACAGGGGATAATCAAGCAGCCCCAGCATTTT

size: once
J: TRBJ2-1
length: 11
D: .
V: TRBV20-1
CDR3: CSARPGIEQFF
DNA: TGCAGTGCTAGACCAGGGATTGAGCAGTTCTTC

size: .
J: TRBJ2-1
length: 15
D: TRBD2
V: TRBV11-2
CDR3: CASSSTTWEGNEQFF
DNA: TGTGCCAGCAGCTCTACAACCTGGGAGGGCAATGAGCAGTTCTTC

size: few
J: TRBJ2-6
length: 15
D: .
V: TRBV18
CDR3: CASSGRVSGANVLTF
DNA: TGTGCCAGCTCAGGCAGGGTATCTGGGGCCAACGTCCTGACTTTC

size: .
J: TRBJ2-5
length: 16
D: TRBD1
V: TRBV5-1
CDR3: CASSSGQGAVFETQYF
DNA: TGCGCCAGCAGCTCTGGACAGGGGGCGGTCTTCGAGACCCAGTACTTC

size: .
J: TRBJ2-7
length: 16
D: TRBD2
V: TRBV19
CDR3: CASSIQGGLAGGRQYF
DNA: TGTGCCAGTAGTATCCAGGGGGGACTAGCGGGTGGACGGCAGTACTTC

size: .
J: TRBJ1-2
length: 13
D: .
V: TRBV18
CDR3: CASSEGVGYGYTF
DNA: TGTGCCAGCTCAGAGGGGGTCGGCTATGGCTACACCTTC

size: .
J: TRBJ1-6
length: 16
D: .
V: TRBV7-8
CDR3: CASSLVASSYNSPLHF
DNA: TGTGCCAGCAGCTTAGTTGCCAGCTCCTATAATTCACCCCTCCACTTT

size: .
J: TRBJ1-5
length: 16
D: .
V: TRBV19
CDR3: CASSPGHLKINQPQHF
DNA: TGTGCCAGTAGTCCGGGACATCTTAAGATCAATCAGCCCCAGCATTTT

size: .
J: TRBJ1-2
length: 13
D: TRBD1
V: TRBV4-1
CDR3: CASSDRGWYGYTF
DNA: TGCGCCAGCAGCGACAGGGGATGGTATGGCTACACCTTC

size: .
J: TRBJ2-2
length: 15
D: TRBD2
V: TRBV10-2
CDR3: CASSLTSGRSGELFF
DNA: TGCGCCAGCAGCTTGACTAGCGGGAGGTCCGGGGAGCTGTTTTTT

size: .
J: TRBJ2-3
length: 14
D: TRBD2
V: TRBV10-3
CDR3: CAISEPGGADTQYF
DNA: TGTGCCATCAGTGAGCCGGGAGGGGCAGATACGCAGTATTTT

size: .
J: TRBJ1-6
length: 15
D: TRBD1
V: TRBV2
CDR3: CASSAEDRYNSPLHF
DNA: TGTGCCAGCAGTGCTGAGGACAGGTATAATTCACCCCTCCACTTT

size: .
J: TRBJ1-1
length: 11
D: .
V: TRBV28
CDR3: CASSSPRMAFF
DNA: TGTGCCAGCAGTTCGCCTAGAATGGCTTTCTTT

size: .
J: TRBJ2-6
length: 16
D: TRBD2
V: TRBV9
CDR3: CASSGGGSSGANVLTF
DNA: TGTGCCAGCAGCGGCGGGGGGAGCTCTGGGGCCAACGTCCTGACTTTC

size: once
J: TRBJ1-1
length: 15
D: .
V: TRBV27
CDR3: CASSPFPRVNTEAFF
DNA: TGTGCCAGCAGTCCTTTCCCTCGGGTGAACACTGAAGCTTTCTTT

size: .
J: TRBJ2-7
length: 14
D: TRBD2
V: TRBV9
CDR3: CASSVEREGAEQYF
DNA: TGTGCCAGCAGCGTCGAGCGGGAGGGTGCGGAGCAGTACTTC

size: .
J: TRBJ1-5
length: 15
D: TRBD1
V: TRBV19
CDR3: CASTYRTGVNQPQHF
DNA: TGTGCCAGTACGTACAGGACAGGGGTCAATCAGCCCCAGCATTTT

size: few
J: TRBJ2-1
length: 14
D: TRBD2
V: TRBV7-9
CDR3: CASSFEGLVDEQFF
DNA: TGTGCCAGCAGCTTTGAGGGACTAGTCGACGAGCAGTTCTTC

size: many
J: TRBJ2-7
length: 13
D: .
V: TRBV14
CDR3: CASSQDPDYEQYF
DNA: TGTGCCAGCAGCCAAGACCCAGACTACGAGCAGTACTTC

size: .
J: TRBJ2-1
length: 12
D: .
V: TRBV5-4
CDR3: CASSLSYGEQFF
DNA: TGTGCCAGCAGCTTGTCGTACGGGGAGCAGTTCTTC

size: .
J: TRBJ1-2
length: 15
D: TRBD1
V: TRBV18
CDR3: CASSPQGQGPYGYTF
DNA: TGTGCCAGCTCACCACAGGGACAGGGACCCTATGGCTACACCTTC

size: .
J: TRBJ2-6
length: 18
D: TRBD2
V: TRBV5-4
CDR3: CASSPLTSGSTGANVLTF
DNA: TGTGCCAGCAGCCCACTGACTAGCGGGAGTACTGGGGCCAACGTCCTGACTTTC

size: .
J: TRBJ2-1
length: 15
D: .
V: TRBV18
CDR3: CASSPSPPGYNEQFF
DNA: TGTGCCAGCTCACCATCCCCCCCGGGGTACAATGAGCAGTTCTTC

size: medium-sized
J: TRBJ2-7
length: 14
D: .
V: TRBV19
CDR3: CASSIGGNSYEQYF
DNA: TGTGCCAGTAGTATAGGAGGGAACTCCTACGAGCAGTACTTC

size: once
J: TRBJ2-3
length: 13
D: TRBD1
V: TRBV19
CDR3: CASSLQGADTQYF
DNA: TGTGCCAGTAGTTTACAGGGGGCAGATACGCAGTATTTT

size: .
J: TRBJ2-7
length: 15
D: .
V: TRBV9
CDR3: CASSASIEVSYEQYF
DNA: TGTGCCAGCAGCGCCTCGATCGAGGTCTCCTACGAGCAGTACTTC

size: .
J: TRBJ1-1
length: 14
D: .
V: TRBV6-5
CDR3: CASSYGGMNTEAFF
DNA: TGTGCCAGCAGTTACGGGGGGATGAACACTGAAGCTTTCTTT

size: .
J: TRBJ2-7
length: 13
D: TRBD1
V: TRBV19
CDR3: CASKGQGFYEQYF
DNA: TGTGCCAGCAAGGGACAGGGATTCTACGAGCAGTACTTC

size: few
J: TRBJ1-3
length: 14
D: .
V: TRBV7-3
CDR3: CASSSDSSGNTIYF
DNA: TGTGCCAGCAGCTCAGACAGCTCTGGAAACACCATATATTTT

size: few
J: TRBJ2-4
length: 14
D: TRBD1
V: TRBV6-1
CDR3: CASSEVFSGQGRYF
DNA: TGTGCCAGCAGTGAAGTATTTTCGGGACAGGGGAGGTACTTC

size: .
J: TRBJ2-7
length: 14
D: TRBD2
V: TRBV29-1
CDR3: CSVEVGRETYEQYF
DNA: TGCAGCGTTGAAGTCGGGAGGGAAACCTACGAGCAGTACTTC

size: .
J: TRBJ2-1
length: 15
D: TRBD2
V: TRBV7-9
CDR3: CASSFRLAAYNEQFF
DNA: TGTGCCAGCAGCTTTCGCCTAGCGGCTTACAATGAGCAGTTCTTC

size: .
J: TRBJ1-2
length: 14
D: TRBD1
V: TRBV25-1
CDR3: CASSVAGGSYGYTF
DNA: TGTGCCAGCAGTGTTGCAGGGGGCAGCTATGGCTACACCTTC

size: .
J: TRBJ2-5
length: 11
D: TRBD1
V: TRBV2
CDR3: CASTGGSGQYF
DNA: TGTGCCAGCACAGGGGGTTCGGGCCAGTACTTC

size: .
J: TRBJ2-2
length: 19
D: .
V: TRBV28
CDR3: CASRPGPGETSPNTGELFF
DNA: TGTGCCAGCAGACCAGGCCCAGGCGAAACTAGCCCGAACACCGGGGAGCTGTTTTTT

size: .
J: TRBJ2-7
length: 16
D: TRBD2
V: TRBV19
CDR3: CASSTRKAGTPYEQYF
DNA: TGTGCCAGTAGTACTCGAAAAGCGGGAACCCCCTACGAGCAGTACTTC

size: few
J: TRBJ2-5
length: 13
D: .
V: TRBV6-1
CDR3: CASSRDWGETQYF
DNA: TGTGCCAGCAGCCGGGACTGGGGGGAGACCCAGTACTTC

size: .
J: TRBJ2-7
length: 16
D: TRBD1
V: TRBV28
CDR3: CASSLFPGQGHYEQYF
DNA: TGTGCCAGCAGTTTATTCCCGGGACAGGGACACTACGAGCAGTACTTC

size: .
J: TRBJ2-1
length: 17
D: TRBD2
V: TRBV7-9
CDR3: CASSGGGEGLSYNEQFF
DNA: TGTGCCAGCAGCGGGGGAGGGGAGGGCCTCTCCTACAATGAGCAGTTCTTC

size: .
J: TRBJ2-7
length: 15
D: .
V: TRBV6-1
CDR3: CASSEVAGFRYEQYF
DNA: TGTGCCAGCAGTGAAGTGGCAGGGTTCAGGTACGAGCAGTACTTC

size: .
J: TRBJ2-7
length: 11
D: .
V: TRBV27
CDR3: CASGHSGFRYF
DNA: TGTGCCAGCGGGCATAGCGGATTTCGGTACTTC

size: .
J: TRBJ1-2
length: 14
D: TRBD1
V: TRBV7-9
CDR3: CASNGQGRNYGYTF
DNA: TGTGCCAGCAACGGACAGGGGCGTAACTATGGCTACACCTTC

size: .
J: TRBJ1-2
length: 16
D: .
V: TRBV2
CDR3: CASRARTVLQGYGYTF
DNA: TGTGCCAGCAGGGCCAGGACAGTCCTCCAGGGCTATGGCTACACCTTC

size: few
J: TRBJ2-5
length: 15
D: TRBD1
V: TRBV5-1
CDR3: CASTPGQGLGETQYF
DNA: TGCGCCAGCACTCCCGGACAGGGGTTGGGAGAGACCCAGTACTTC

size: .
J: TRBJ2-7
length: 12
D: .
V: TRBV29-1
CDR3: CSVGTSSYEQYF
DNA: TGCAGCGTTGGGACTTCCTCCTACGAGCAGTACTTC

size: .
J: TRBJ1-2
length: 14
D: TRBD1
V: TRBV30
CDR3: CAWSGIGGLWGYTF
DNA: TGTGCCTGGAGTGGTATAGGGGGCCTCTGGGGCTACACCTTC

size: .
J: TRBJ2-5
length: 14
D: TRBD1
V: TRBV2
CDR3: CASSGQGSGETQYF
DNA: TGTGCCAGCAGCGGACAGGGGTCGGGAGAGACCCAGTACTTC